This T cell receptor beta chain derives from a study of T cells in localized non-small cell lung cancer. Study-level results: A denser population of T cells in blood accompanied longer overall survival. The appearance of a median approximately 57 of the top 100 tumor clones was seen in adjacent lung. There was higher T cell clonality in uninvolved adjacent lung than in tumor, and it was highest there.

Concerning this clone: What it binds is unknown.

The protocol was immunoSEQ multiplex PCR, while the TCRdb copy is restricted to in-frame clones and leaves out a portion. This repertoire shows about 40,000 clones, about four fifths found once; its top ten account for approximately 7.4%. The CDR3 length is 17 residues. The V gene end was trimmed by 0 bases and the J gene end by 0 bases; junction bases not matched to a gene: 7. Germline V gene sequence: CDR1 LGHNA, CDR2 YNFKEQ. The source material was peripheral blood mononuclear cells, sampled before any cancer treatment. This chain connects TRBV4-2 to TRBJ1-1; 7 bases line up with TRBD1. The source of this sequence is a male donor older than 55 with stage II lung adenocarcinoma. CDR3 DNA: TGTGCCAGCAGCCAAGATCCCCCAGGGGGGATGAACACTGAAGCTTTCTTT. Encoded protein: CASSQDPPGGMNTEAFF.